This is a list of T cell receptor beta chains from one sample in a study of T-cell reconstitution after alpha-beta-depleted transplantation in children. MiXCR, run by TCRdb on the PCR reads, gives a single entry per CDR3 protein. The profile covers around 960,000 distinct CDR3 sequences, with about 30% appearing a single time and 28% taken by the ten largest. This specimen was PBMCs, mostly from graft donor cells, taken 360 days after TCRalphabeta/CD19-depleted stem cell transplant. The source of these receptors is a boy under two years old who had a stem cell transplant for SCID, so the T cells may come from the graft donor. Both conserved end residues are part of each CDR3. The order of the fields is J gene, V gene, D gene, clone size, CDR3 protein, CDR3 DNA. The D gene is left open where the match is weak. Some rows mark clone size as missing; the rest say once, few, many or name a class of expanded clone.

J: TRBJ2-1; V: TRBV27; D: NA; size: few; CDR3: CASSFGLKRGEQFF; DNA: TGTGCCAGCAGTTTCGGATTAAAGAGAGGTGAGCAGTTCTTC
J: TRBJ1-2; V: TRBV15; D: NA; size: once; CDR3: CATSRDPSGNGYTF; DNA: TGTGCCACCAGCAGAGATCCATCTGGGAACGGCTACACCTTC
J: TRBJ1-1; V: TRBV15; D: TRBD1; size: few; CDR3: CATSGRDSENTEAFF; DNA: TGTGCCACCAGCGGTCGGGACAGTGAGAACACTGAAGCTTTCTTT
J: TRBJ2-5; V: TRBV20-1; D: TRBD2; size: NA; CDR3: CSARPWGGFQETQYF; DNA: TGCAGTGCTAGACCCTGGGGAGGGTTCCAAGAGACCCAGTACTTC
J: TRBJ2-3; V: TRBV11-2; D: TRBD2; size: few; CDR3: CASSLASGGWTDTQYF; DNA: TGTGCCAGCAGCTTAGCTAGCGGGGGGTGGACAGATACGCAGTATTTT
J: TRBJ2-7; V: TRBV6-1; D: NA; size: NA; CDR3: CATTTALGYEQYF; DNA: TGTGCCACCACGACAGCCTTGGGGTACGAGCAGTACTTC
J: TRBJ2-3; V: TRBV7-9; D: TRBD1; size: NA; CDR3: CASSLDRGPLYTQYF; DNA: TGTGCCAGCAGCTTAGACAGGGGTCCCCTTTATACGCAGTATTTT
J: TRBJ2-7; V: TRBV7-9; D: TRBD2; size: NA; CDR3: CASSSPSGGADEQYF; DNA: TGTGCCAGCAGTTCTCCTAGCGGGGGGGCGGACGAGCAGTACTTC
J: TRBJ2-5; V: TRBV12-3/TRBV12-4; D: TRBD1; size: NA; CDR3: CASSQPTGTGLLKTQYF; DNA: TGTGCCAGCAGTCAACCCACCGGGACAGGGTTGTTGAAGACCCAGTACTTC
J: TRBJ1-1; V: TRBV6-2/TRBV6-3; D: TRBD1; size: few; CDR3: CASSNPGTGKGNTEAFF; DNA: TGTGCCAGCAGTAACCCCGGGACAGGAAAAGGGAACACTGAAGCTTTCTTT
J: TRBJ2-1; V: TRBV20-1; D: TRBD1; size: NA; CDR3: CSARGDRETYNEQFF; DNA: TGCAGTGCTAGGGGAGACAGGGAGACTTACAATGAGCAGTTCTTC
J: TRBJ2-1; V: TRBV29-1; D: NA; size: NA; CDR3: CSVGRTVSEQFF; DNA: TGCAGCGTCGGAAGGACGGTTAGTGAGCAGTTCTTC
J: TRBJ2-7; V: TRBV5-1; D: TRBD2; size: NA; CDR3: CASSLSLAGYEQYF; DNA: TGCGCCAGCAGCTTGAGTCTAGCGGGCTACGAGCAGTACTTC
J: TRBJ2-3; V: TRBV12-3/TRBV12-4; D: NA; size: NA; CDR3: CASSSWVLGTDTQYF; DNA: TGTGCCAGCAGTTCGTGGGTCCTAGGCACAGATACGCAGTATTTT
J: TRBJ2-1; V: TRBV7-2; D: TRBD2; size: few; CDR3: CASSLEVAGYNEQFF; DNA: TGTGCCAGCAGCTTAGAGGTAGCGGGGTACAATGAGCAGTTCTTC
J: TRBJ2-7; V: TRBV18; D: NA; size: NA; CDR3: CASSFNRDGPYEQYF; DNA: TGTGCCAGCTCTTTCAACCGGGACGGTCCCTACGAGCAGTACTTC
J: TRBJ1-5; V: TRBV20-1; D: NA; size: NA; CDR3: CSARGIAHQPQHF; DNA: TGCAGTGCCAGAGGGATAGCACATCAGCCCCAGCATTTT
J: TRBJ2-3; V: TRBV2; D: TRBD1; size: NA; CDR3: CAEKKGTGSRMPDTQYF; DNA: TGTGCCGAAAAGAAGGGGACAGGGTCACGCATGCCGGATACGCAGTATTTT
J: TRBJ2-1; V: TRBV2; D: TRBD2; size: NA; CDR3: CASLLLMTSGENNEQFF; DNA: TGTGCCAGCCTCCTATTAATGACTAGCGGGGAAAACAATGAGCAGTTCTTC
J: TRBJ1-5; V: TRBV12-3/TRBV12-4; D: TRBD1; size: NA; CDR3: CASAPVRDRVQPQHF; DNA: TGTGCCAGCGCCCCTGTCCGGGACAGGGTTCAGCCCCAGCATTTT
J: TRBJ2-3; V: TRBV9; D: NA; size: NA; CDR3: CASSDRYSTDTQYF; DNA: TGTGCCAGCAGCGATCGGTATAGCACAGATACGCAGTATTTT
J: TRBJ2-7; V: TRBV6-2/TRBV6-3; D: NA; size: NA; CDR3: CASSLSGTWGSEQYF; DNA: TGTGCCAGCAGTCTATCCGGGACATGGGGTAGCGAGCAGTACTTC
J: TRBJ2-1; V: TRBV7-3; D: TRBD1; size: NA; CDR3: CASSLTGGARLGEQFF; DNA: TGTGCCAGCAGCTTGACAGGGGGCGCCCGGTTAGGTGAGCAGTTCTTC
J: TRBJ2-1; V: TRBV12-3/TRBV12-4; D: NA; size: many; CDR3: CASSFGREQFF; DNA: TGTGCCAGCAGTTTCGGACGAGAGCAGTTCTTC
J: TRBJ2-7; V: TRBV12-3/TRBV12-4; D: NA; size: NA; CDR3: CASSTTDRIRYEQYF; DNA: TGTGCCAGCAGTACTACCGACAGAATTCGTTACGAGCAGTACTTC
J: TRBJ2-1; V: TRBV7-4; D: NA; size: NA; CDR3: CASSLGWDGTNEQFF; DNA: TGTGCCAGCAGCTTAGGTTGGGACGGCACCAATGAGCAGTTCTTC
J: TRBJ2-7; V: TRBV11-2; D: TRBD2; size: few; CDR3: CASSFGRGTSGYEQYF; DNA: TGTGCCAGCAGCTTTGGACGCGGGACTAGCGGCTACGAGCAGTACTTC
J: TRBJ2-1; V: TRBV7-6; D: NA; size: NA; CDR3: CASSLVGGGRQGYYNEQFF; DNA: TGTGCCAGCAGCTTAGTGGGGGGGGGGAGACAGGGGTACTACAATGAGCAGTTCTTC
J: TRBJ2-5; V: TRBV6-1; D: NA; size: NA; CDR3: CASSTLTDQETQYF; DNA: TGTGCCAGCAGTACCTTGACAGACCAAGAGACCCAGTACTTC
J: TRBJ2-3; V: TRBV7-3; D: TRBD1; size: few; CDR3: CASSPTGLDTQYF; DNA: TGTGCCAGCAGCCCGACAGGGCTGGATACGCAGTATTTT
J: TRBJ2-7; V: TRBV27; D: NA; size: few; CDR3: CASSPAPYEQYF; DNA: TGTGCCAGCAGCCCCGCGCCTTACGAGCAGTACTTC
J: TRBJ1-1; V: TRBV20-1; D: NA; size: few; CDR3: CSARDRPGPRAEAFF; DNA: TGCAGTGCTAGAGATAGGCCCGGGCCGAGGGCTGAAGCTTTCTTT
J: TRBJ1-1; V: TRBV7-6; D: NA; size: NA; CDR3: CASSLGHGGGNTEAFF; DNA: TGTGCCAGCAGCTTGGGACACGGGGGCGGGAACACTGAAGCTTTCTTT
J: TRBJ1-2; V: TRBV6-1; D: TRBD1; size: NA; CDR3: CASSKTGGEGRKGYTF; DNA: TGTGCCAGCAGCAAAACAGGGGGCGAAGGGAGAAAGGGCTACACCTTC
J: TRBJ2-1; V: TRBV7-9; D: NA; size: NA; CDR3: CASSLEAWQGDEQFF; DNA: TGTGCCAGCAGCTTAGAAGCATGGCAGGGCGATGAGCAGTTCTTC
J: TRBJ2-7; V: TRBV2; D: NA; size: few; CDR3: CASSSSGPFYEQYF; DNA: TGTGCCAGCAGTTCGAGTGGCCCCTTCTACGAGCAGTACTTC
J: TRBJ2-7; V: TRBV12-3/TRBV12-4; D: NA; size: few; CDR3: CASSYVGYEQYF; DNA: TGTGCCAGCAGTTATGTCGGGTACGAGCAGTACTTC
J: TRBJ2-1; V: TRBV2; D: NA; size: few; CDR3: CASNAGVGSYNEQFF; DNA: TGTGCCAGCAACGCCGGGGTTGGGTCCTACAATGAGCAGTTCTTC
J: TRBJ1-3; V: TRBV6-2/TRBV6-3; D: NA; size: many; CDR3: CASTRDARATRNTIYF; DNA: TGTGCCAGCACCAGGGACGCGCGAGCTACAAGAAACACCATATATTTT
J: TRBJ1-6; V: TRBV7-2; D: NA; size: NA; CDR3: CASSLGSRVPLHF; DNA: TGTGCCAGCAGCTTAGGGTCTCGGGTTCCCCTCCACTTT
J: TRBJ2-7; V: TRBV12-3/TRBV12-4; D: NA; size: few; CDR3: CASSFKVGPLLF; DNA: TGTGCCAGCAGTTTTAAGGTGGGACCGCTACTATTC
J: TRBJ2-3; V: TRBV29-1; D: TRBD2; size: few; CDR3: CSGGGLSGGPSTDTQYF; DNA: TGCAGCGGTGGGGGGCTTAGCGGGGGCCCCTCCACAGATACGCAGTATTTT
J: TRBJ2-1; V: TRBV15; D: TRBD1; size: few; CDR3: CATSTGQGAYNEQFF; DNA: TGTGCCACCAGCACGGGACAGGGCGCCTACAATGAGCAGTTCTTC
J: TRBJ2-1; V: TRBV5-1; D: NA; size: NA; CDR3: CASSRVGPMYNEQFF; DNA: TGCGCCAGCAGCAGAGTCGGCCCTATGTACAATGAGCAGTTCTTC
J: TRBJ2-7; V: TRBV20-1; D: NA; size: NA; CDR3: CSASRDTRPYEQYF; DNA: TGCAGTGCTAGCAGGGACACTCGACCCTACGAGCAGTACTTC
J: TRBJ2-1; V: TRBV7-3; D: TRBD2; size: NA; CDR3: CASSLMVSGGTYNEQFF; DNA: TGTGCCAGCAGCTTAATGGTCTCGGGGGGGACCTACAATGAGCAGTTCTTC
J: TRBJ2-5; V: TRBV20-1; D: TRBD2; size: NA; CDR3: CSARTSGGPLGTQYF; DNA: TGCAGTGCCCGGACTAGCGGGGGCCCCCTGGGGACCCAGTACTTC